Following are 7 T cell receptor beta chains from one sample sequenced in a study of post-analysis software for immune sequencing data. General study points: Elevated frequency relative to controls characterized four or five TRBV segments in patients, TRBV5-6, TRBV5-1 and TRBV20-1 among them.

Prepared TCR beta cDNA libraries contained unique molecular identifiers. TCRdb recomputed calls from the PCR reads with MiXCR, one row per CDR3 protein. The sample records approximately 690,000 distinct CDR3 sequences, 59% being singletons. No antigen has been identified for these receptors. Sequenced input: blood. These receptors all stem from a girl aged 2-10 years with multiple sclerosis.

The V gene is TRBV2, the J gene TRBJ1-5; D unresolved. Trimming took 4 bases from V and 1 from J, leaving 11 bases between them. This CDR3 contains 15 residues. CDR1 and CDR2 (germline): SNHLY, FYNNEI. CDR3 amino acids: CASSGDQRSNQPQHF. CDR3 in DNA: TGTGCCAGCAGTGGAGACCAGAGGAGCAATCAGCCCCAGCATTTT. Combining the CDR3 with reference TRBV2 and TRBJ1-5 gives the whole variable domain EPEVTQTPSHQVTQMGQEVILRCVPISNHLYFYWYRQILGQKVEFLVSFYNNEISEKSEIFDDQFSVERPDGSNFTLKIRSTKLEDSAMYFCASSGDQRSNQPQHFGDGTRLSIL.

The chain is built from TRBV7-3 and TRBJ1-2; 7 nucleotides line up with TRBD1. This CDR3 spans 13 amino acids. Germline lookup yields CDR1 SGHTA and CDR2 FQGTGA. The V segment lost 3 bases and the J segment 8 bases; nucleotides outside the gene matches: 6. In DNA form, the CDR3 reads TGTGCCAGCAGCTTCAGGGGGGATGAAGGCTACACCTTC. This encodes CASSFRGDEGYTF.

The rearrangement links TRBV15 to TRBJ2-1; TRBD2 is a possible D gene (5 bases). CDR3 length: 12 residues. CDR1 LNHNV and CDR2 YYDKDF come from the germline V gene (reference sequence). V dropped 2 bases and J dropped 9 bases, with 8 bases sitting between them. The CDR3 here is CATSRHRGEQFF. The CDR3 nucleotides read TGTGCCACCAGCAGACATCGGGGTGAGCAGTTCTTC.

J is TRBJ1-5 and V is TRBV12-3 or TRBV12-4; TRBD1 aligns across 9 bases. The CDR3 covers 15 residues. After removal of 8 bases from V and 3 bases from J, the junction contained 8 bases not matched to a gene. CDR3 nucleotides: TGTGCCAGCCGGACAGGGGATTTTTACAATCAGCCCCAGCATTTT. This codes for CASRTGDFYNQPQHF.

The V call is TRBV29-1, the J call TRBJ2-1, with unresolved D. Between the trimmed V and J ends, which lost 4 bases and 4 bases, there was a span of 23 bases. The CDR3 runs to 17 residues. Germline CDR1 is SQVTM and CDR2 is ANQGSEA. The CDR3 coding sequence is TGCAGCGTTGCTGGCGCTCAGGACCACACAATTTACAATGAGCAGTTCTTC. Protein: CSVAGAQDHTIYNEQFF.

V and J are TRBV10-3 and TRBJ2-1, with 7 nucleotides matching TRBD2. The J call is doubtful: the DNA matches TRBJ2-7 better. The length of the CDR3 is 13 residues. Germline V gene data show CDR1 as ENHRY and CDR2 as SYGVKD. CDR3 nucleotide sequence: TGTGCCATCACGACTAGCTCCTACAATGAGCAGTACTTC. It translates to CAITTSSYNEQYF.

This clonotype was counted between two and nine times. J is TRBJ1-2 and V is TRBV12-3 or TRBV12-4, with D possibly matching TRBD1 (6 bases). CDR3 length equals 13 residues. V shed 5 bases and J shed 2 bases, with 9 bases lying between them. DNA for the CDR3: TGTGCCAGCAGTATCGGGACAAACTATGGCTACACCTTC. Its translation is CASSIGTNYGYTF.